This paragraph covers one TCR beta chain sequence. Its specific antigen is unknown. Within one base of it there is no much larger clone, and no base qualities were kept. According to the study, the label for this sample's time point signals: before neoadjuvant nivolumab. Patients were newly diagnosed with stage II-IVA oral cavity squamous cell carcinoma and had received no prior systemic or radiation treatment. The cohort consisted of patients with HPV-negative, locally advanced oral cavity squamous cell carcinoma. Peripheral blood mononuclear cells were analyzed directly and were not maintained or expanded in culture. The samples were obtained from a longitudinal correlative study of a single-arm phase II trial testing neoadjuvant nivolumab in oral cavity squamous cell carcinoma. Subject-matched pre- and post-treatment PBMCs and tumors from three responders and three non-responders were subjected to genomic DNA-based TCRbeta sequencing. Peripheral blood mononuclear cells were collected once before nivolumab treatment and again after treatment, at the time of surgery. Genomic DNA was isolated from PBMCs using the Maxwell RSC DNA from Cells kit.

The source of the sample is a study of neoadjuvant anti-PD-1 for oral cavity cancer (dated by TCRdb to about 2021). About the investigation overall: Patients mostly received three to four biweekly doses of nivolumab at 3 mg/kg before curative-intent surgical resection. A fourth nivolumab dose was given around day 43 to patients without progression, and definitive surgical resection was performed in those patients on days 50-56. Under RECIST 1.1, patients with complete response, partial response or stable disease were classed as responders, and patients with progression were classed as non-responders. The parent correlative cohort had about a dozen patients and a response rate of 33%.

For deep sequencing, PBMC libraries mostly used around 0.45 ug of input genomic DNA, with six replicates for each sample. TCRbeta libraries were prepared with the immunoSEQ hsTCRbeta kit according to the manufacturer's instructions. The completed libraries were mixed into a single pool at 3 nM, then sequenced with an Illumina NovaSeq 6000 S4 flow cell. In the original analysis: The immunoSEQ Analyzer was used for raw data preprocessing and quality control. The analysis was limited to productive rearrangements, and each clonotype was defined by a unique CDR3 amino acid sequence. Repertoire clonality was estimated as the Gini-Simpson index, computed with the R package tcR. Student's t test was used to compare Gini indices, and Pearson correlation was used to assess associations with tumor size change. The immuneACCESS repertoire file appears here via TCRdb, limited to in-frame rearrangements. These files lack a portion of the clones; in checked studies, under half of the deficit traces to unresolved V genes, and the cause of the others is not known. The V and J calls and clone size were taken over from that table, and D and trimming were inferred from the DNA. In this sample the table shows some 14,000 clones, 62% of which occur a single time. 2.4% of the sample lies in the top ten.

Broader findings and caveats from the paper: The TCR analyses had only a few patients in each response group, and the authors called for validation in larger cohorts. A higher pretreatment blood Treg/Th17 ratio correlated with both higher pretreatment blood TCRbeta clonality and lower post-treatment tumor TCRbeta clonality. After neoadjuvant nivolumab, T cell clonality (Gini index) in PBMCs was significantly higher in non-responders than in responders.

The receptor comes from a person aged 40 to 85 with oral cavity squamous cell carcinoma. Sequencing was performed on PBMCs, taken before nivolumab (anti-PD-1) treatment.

CDR3 protein: CASSPTTGVPSGYTF. The base sequence is TGTGCCAGCAGCCCGACGACAGGGGTCCCCTCTGGCTACACCTTC. This receptor chain uses TRBV11-1 and TRBJ1-2, and 8 junctional nucleotides match TRBD1. As encoded in the germline V gene (reference sequence), CDR1 is SGHAT while CDR2 is FQDESV. Reading from cysteine to phenylalanine, the CDR3 counts 15 amino acids. The only DNA kept is the CDR3, 45 bases in frame from the first base. The V end gives up 5 bases and the J end 7 bases, leaving 12 bases in the junction not matched to a gene. Outside the CDR3, residues come from the reference TRBV11-1 and TRBJ1-2 proteins, so the full variable domain is: EAEVAQSPRYKITEKSQAVAFWCDPISGHATLYWYRQILGQGPELLVQFQDESVVDDSQLPKDRFSAERLKGVDSTLKIQPAELGDSAMYLCASSPTTGVPSGYTFGSGTRLTVV.